This TCR beta chain was profiled in a study of T cells in Graves' hyperthyroidism and ophthalmopathy. RNA transcripts yielded amplified TCR beta CDR3 regions. An initial round of RT-PCR targeting the TCR CDR3 relied on the HTBI primer set. TCRdb re-derived calls from the multiplex PCR reads in MiXCR, one entry per CDR3 protein. The sample comprises fewer than 650,000 distinct CDR3 sequences, 14% of which are singletons, and roughly 5.7% rests with the top ten. This clonotype appeared many times. Trimming left V 0 bases short and J 2 bases short, with 11 bases between. The V gene's germline CDR1 is MGHRA and CDR2 YSYEKL. The CDR3 loop spans 15 amino acids.

The origin of this receptor is a woman in her twenties or thirties with Graves' hyperthyroidism that later progressed to Graves' ophthalmopathy. The chain couples TRBV4-1 to TRBJ2-7; D is possibly TRBD1 (6 bases). Sequenced input: blood. The CDR3 region has the DNA TGCGCCAGCAGCCAAGATCATGGGGGCGCCTACGAGCAGTACTTC. It translates to CASSQDHGGAYEQYF.